Listed below are T cell receptor beta chains from one sample, sequenced in a study of blood T cells in healthy people across ages. TCRdb re-analysed the 5' RACE reads in MiXCR, keeping a single row per CDR3 protein. The table shows some 760,000 distinct CDR3 sequences, with approximately 25% occurring only once. The same data also went into a second study, on T cells of mothers and their children.

Sequencing used blood. These receptors came from a boy aged 5-17 years in good health. Each CDR3 is given with its conserved first and last residue. Each record gives: clone size, D gene, V gene, J gene, CDR3 protein, CDR3 DNA. D genes are given only for firm matches. Not all rows give a size; the values are once, few, many and, for expanded clones, a class.

.	.	TRBV20-1	TRBJ1-1	CSARTRTEAFF	TGCAGTGCTCGTACTAGGACTGAAGCTTTCTTT
.	TRBD1	TRBV6-5	TRBJ2-6	CASRYRTGVKSGANVLTF	TGTGCCAGCAGATATAGGACAGGGGTAAAATCTGGGGCCAACGTCCTGACTTTC
.	.	TRBV4-3	TRBJ1-3	CASSPGGGGDTIYF	TGCGCCAGCAGCCCAGGCGGGGGTGGGGACACCATATATTTT
few	TRBD1	TRBV27	TRBJ1-4	CASRLATGLGEKLFF	TGTGCTAGCCGTTTGGCGACAGGGCTTGGTGAAAAACTGTTTTTT
.	.	TRBV5-6	TRBJ1-1	CASSLLAGTHTEAFF	TGTGCCAGCAGCCTCCTCGCAGGGACCCACACTGAAGCTTTCTTT
.	.	TRBV24-1	TRBJ2-1	CATSERTANEQFF	TGTGCCACCAGTGAGAGGACTGCCAATGAGCAGTTCTTC
.	.	TRBV7-2	TRBJ1-4	CASSSQTGQGKLFF	TGTGCCAGCAGCTCCCAGACGGGCCAAGGGAAACTGTTTTTT
few	TRBD2	TRBV19	TRBJ2-3	CASSPSGLAWDTQYF	TGTGCCAGTAGTCCCTCTGGACTAGCTTGGGATACGCAGTATTTT
.	.	TRBV29-1	TRBJ1-2	CSVDWGGGYTF	TGCAGCGTTGATTGGGGTGGTGGCTACACCTTC
.	.	TRBV7-9	TRBJ2-1	CASTKMGNEQFF	TGTGCCAGCACTAAGATGGGCAATGAGCAGTTCTTC
.	TRBD2	TRBV14	TRBJ2-1	CASSGDNLGLAMGDEQFF	TGTGCCAGCAGCGGCGACAATCTCGGACTAGCGATGGGCGATGAGCAGTTCTTC
few	.	TRBV29-1	TRBJ1-4	CSVLRGGEKLFF	TGCAGCGTTCTCAGGGGAGGTGAAAAACTGTTTTTT
.	.	TRBV20-1	TRBJ2-5	CSARKSGEETQYF	TGCAGTGCTAGAAAGTCTGGGGAAGAGACCCAGTACTTC
few	TRBD2	TRBV5-4	TRBJ2-5	CASSLGQASGRETQYF	TGTGCCAGCAGCTTGGGGCAAGCTAGCGGGAGAGAGACCCAGTACTTC
.	TRBD2	TRBV10-3	TRBJ2-1	CAINTSGNERFF	TGTGCCATCAACACTAGCGGGAATGAGCGGTTCTTC
few	TRBD2	TRBV12-3/TRBV12-4	TRBJ2-7	CASRGLAASYEQYF	TGTGCCAGCAGGGGACTAGCGGCCTCCTACGAGCAGTACTTC
.	TRBD1	TRBV7-2	TRBJ2-7	CASSSRRTGGNEQYF	TGTGCCAGCAGCTCTAGACGGACAGGGGGCAACGAGCAGTACTTC
.	.	TRBV6-5	TRBJ2-6	CASSYEGFGANVLTF	TGTGCCAGCAGTTACGAAGGGTTCGGGGCCAACGTCCTGACTTTC
.	.	TRBV28	TRBJ1-5	CASSFWLEPQHF	TGTGCCAGCAGTTTCTGGCTGGAGCCCCAGCATTTT
.	TRBD2	TRBV4-3	TRBJ2-1	CASSQGGLAGEGGEQFF	TGCGCCAGCAGCCAAGGAGGACTAGCGGGAGAGGGGGGTGAGCAGTTCTTC
.	.	TRBV5-5	TRBJ1-2	CASSLDWGSNYGYTF	TGTGCCAGCAGCTTGGATTGGGGTTCTAACTATGGCTACACCTTC
.	.	TRBV29-1	TRBJ1-4	CSVQRGLDEKLFF	TGCAGCGTTCAAAGGGGGTTGGATGAAAAACTGTTTTTT
.	TRBD2	TRBV7-2	TRBJ2-5	CASSFPGGIEREETQYF	TGTGCCAGCAGCTTTCCGGGAGGAATCGAACGGGAGGAGACCCAGTACTTC
.	.	TRBV29-1	TRBJ2-7	CSVELMDSGYEQYF	TGCAGCGTTGAACTTATGGACAGCGGCTACGAGCAGTACTTC
few	.	TRBV7-9	TRBJ2-1	CASSETGPYNEQFF	TGTGCCAGCAGCGAGACAGGTCCCTACAATGAGCAGTTCTTC
few	.	TRBV2	TRBJ1-1	CASSEGSGTNGFEAFF	TGTGCCAGCAGTGAAGGTTCCGGGACAAATGGGTTTGAAGCTTTCTTT
.	.	TRBV7-2	TRBJ1-3	CASSSPMGNTIYF	TGTGCCAGCAGCTCCCCCATGGGAAACACCATATATTTT
few	.	TRBV5-1	TRBJ1-5	CASSLEAGFNQPQHF	TGCGCCAGCAGCTTGGAGGCAGGCTTCAATCAGCCCCAGCATTTT
.	TRBD2	TRBV20-1	TRBJ2-7	CSAALAGSSYEQYF	TGCAGTGCTGCCTTAGCGGGGAGCTCCTACGAGCAGTACTTC